The present T cell receptor (beta chain) was sequenced within a study of OX40 agonist ivuxolimab in advanced cancers. For the study at large: Dose-escalation subjects each had hepatocellular carcinoma, melanoma, renal cell or head and neck cancer. The eligibility criteria allowed prior anti-PD-1, anti-PD-L1 or anti-CTLA-4 therapy, and about 40% had some. Study-wide results and caveats: Averaged across samples, CD8+ T cells carried more expanded clones than CD4+ did. Expanded peripheral T cells had an undetermined antigen specificity.

V trimming: 5 bases; J trimming: 6 bases; junction bases outside the gene matches: 10. CDR1 SGHVS and CDR2 FQNEAQ come from the germline V gene. There are 14 residues in the CDR3. To note about this clone: Antigen specificity is unknown.

Repertoires were generated with immunoSEQ multiplex PCR, while TCRdb's copy carries only in-frame clones and drops some. The sample holds about 80,000 clones, 84% seen once. The TCR was taken from an adult with an advanced solid tumor such as melanoma, head and neck, liver or kidney cancer. The sample consisted of CD4+ or CD8+ T cells sorted from blood, taken in a trial of the OX40 agonist ivuxolimab. This chain joins TRBV7-8 and TRBJ2-7, with 7 bases that match TRBD1. The CDR3 nucleotides read TGTGCCAGCAGCCGCCAGAGAGACAGGGCCGAGCAGTACTTC. It translates to CASSRQRDRAEQYF.